This entry is about one TCR beta chain. Produced via immunoSEQ multiplex PCR; TCRdb's table is partial and in-frame only. The sample records approximately 290,000 clones, about nine tenths being singletons. The data belong to a study of blood T cell repertoires in COVID-19. The J segment lost 3 bases and the V segment lost 1 base, leaving 8 bases of the junction unmatched. The CDR3 loop spans 16 amino acids. Germline CDR1 and CDR2: SGHRS and YFSETQ. The chain carries TRBV5-1 and TRBJ1-1; 8 bases agree with TRBD1. Sequences were obtained from peripheral blood. The source of this sequence is a woman aged 60-70 years with acute or convalescent COVID-19. Here the CDR3 reads CASSLNPRGLDTEAFF. Here the CDR3 DNA reads TGCGCCAGCAGCTTGAATCCCAGGGGGCTAGACACTGAAGCTTTCTTT.